This entry features one T cell receptor beta chain sequence. The sample belongs to a study of cytomegalovirus exposure and HLA in healthy donors. Trimming took off 1 base at V and 3 bases at J, with 10 bases between the two ends. Germline V CDR1 and CDR2: SGHTA, FQGNSA. The CDR3 is made up of 15 amino acids. PCR employed 60 Vbeta and 13 Jbeta primers. Assay: immunoSEQ multiplex PCR; the TCRdb copy retains only in-frame clones and omits some. The sample holds about 200,000 clones, around 79% seen once. The chain couples TRBV7-2 to TRBJ2-1, with D perhaps TRBD2 (5 bases). The sequenced sample was PBMCs. This receptor was identified in a man aged 18 to 35 in good health and CMV-seronegative. The chain's CDR3 is CASSLDSADYNEQFF. The CDR3 DNA reads as TGTGCCAGCAGCTTAGACTCAGCGGACTACAATGAGCAGTTCTTC.